This is a list of T cell receptor beta chains from one sample in a study of CXCR3-negative and CXCR3-positive naive CD8 T cells. TCRdb reanalyzed the 5' RACE reads and collapses them to one entry per CDR3 protein, without DNA. Its table lists tens of thousands of distinct CDR3 sequences. Sequenced material: memory CD8+ T cells from blood. Source of these receptors: a human donor in good health. Some clones in this sample may be carry-over from other donors' samples. The CDR3 runs from the conserved cysteine through the conserved F or W. Each record gives: V gene, CDR3 length, J gene, CDR3 protein.

TRBV7-2	16	TRBJ2-4	CASSLTGGDSSNIQYF
TRBV5-6	14	TRBJ2-7	CASSHAPRGNEQYF
TRBV30	14	TRBJ2-1	CAWNPLEITNEQIF
TRBV7-9	14	TRBJ1-1	CASRRQGTGTEAFF
TRBV20-1	14	TRBJ2-5	CSAREQGAQETQYF
TRBV6-2/TRBV6-3	14	TRBJ2-7	CASSYWTRLREQYF
TRBV12-3/TRBV12-4	14	TRBJ2-7	CASTLTGGTYEQYF
TRBV7-2	15	TRBJ2-5	CASSSLGWEGETQYF
TRBV18	15	TRBJ1-4	CASSPSTGWNEKLFF
TRBV19	15	TRBJ2-1	CASSTRDSSYNEQFF
TRBV20-1	17	TRBJ2-2	CSARCRVWQSNTGELFF
TRBV2	14	TRBJ2-7	CASTLGGTAYEQYF
TRBV12-3/TRBV12-4	18	TRBJ1-4	CASSGTGEQIATNEKLFF
TRBV20-1	16	TRBJ2-6	CSATQGALSGANVLTF
TRBV7-9	18	TRBJ2-1	CASSSTRVVAGFIDEQFF
TRBV29-1	12	TRBJ2-7	CSAGHPSYEQYF
TRBV27	14	TRBJ2-7	CASGPTALFYEQYF